This record looks at one TCR beta chain sequence and its context. Its matching antigen is unknown. The sample holds other DNA sequences that translate to the same CDR3. The data were taken from a study of cytomegalovirus exposure and HLA in healthy donors. Turning to the study itself: A subsequent analysis stated that the 100 to 150 validation repertoires were run on the same platform as the approximately 710 first-cohort repertoires.

Assay: immunoSEQ multiplex PCR; the TCRdb copy retains only in-frame clones and omits some. This table holds roughly 300,000 clones, around 87% found once. Whole-study results and caveats: While the bulk of TCR sequences proved rare, some public TCRs turned up in many donors.

The sequenced material came from PBMCs. The receptor's source is a woman aged 18-30 years in good health and CMV-seronegative.

The CDR3 DNA follows: TGTGCCAGCAGTTTCGGCGGGAGAGGTACAGATACGCAGTATTTT. This codes for CASSFGGRGTDTQYF. The rearrangement joins TRBV27 to TRBJ2-3, with 7 bases identical to TRBD2. The CDR3 consists of 15 residues. Per germline, CDR1 MNHEY and CDR2 SMNVEV (reference sequence). V gave up 3 bases and J gave up 3 bases; unmatched junction bases: 6.